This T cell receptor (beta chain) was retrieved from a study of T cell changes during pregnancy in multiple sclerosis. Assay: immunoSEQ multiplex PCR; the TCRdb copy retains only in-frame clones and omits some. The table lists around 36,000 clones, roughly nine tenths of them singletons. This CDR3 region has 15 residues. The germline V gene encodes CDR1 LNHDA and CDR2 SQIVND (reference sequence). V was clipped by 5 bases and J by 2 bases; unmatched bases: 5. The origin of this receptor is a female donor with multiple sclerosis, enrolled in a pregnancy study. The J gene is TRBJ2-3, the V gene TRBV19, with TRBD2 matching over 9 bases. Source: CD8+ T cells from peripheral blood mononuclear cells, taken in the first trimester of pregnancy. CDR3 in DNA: TGTGCCAGTAGTTTAAGACTAGCGGACACAGATACGCAGTATTTT. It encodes CASSLRLADTDTQYF.